The clone carrying this T cell receptor (beta chain) is a singleton in its sample. Its antigen is as yet unknown. Upon completion of 10 days in culture, CD4+ T cells were isolated. Nucleocapsid antibody tests were negative, and the vaccine recipients had no prior SARS-CoV-2 infection. A half-medium replacement with IL-2 medium was carried out on days 3 and 7. Clones were sequenced by immunoSEQ multiplex PCR, and TCRdb holds only the in-frame ones, with some missing. This table has around 40,000 clones, roughly 65% appearing once. The record originates from a study of vaccination effects on CD4 cells after COVID-19. The TCR was taken from a human donor who received a COVID-19 vaccine. The sequenced sample was CD4+ T cells from PBMCs cultured without peptide, obtained before COVID-19 vaccination.

The CDR3, as DNA: TGTGCCAGCTCACTACGTCCGGGACTAGCGGGATCTAGCTCCTACAATGAGCAGTTCTTC. As protein: CASSLRPGLAGSSSYNEQFF. J is TRBJ2-1 and V is TRBV18; 13 bases map to TRBD2. CDR3 size: 20 residues. With 4 bases clipped from V and 0 bases from J, the junction kept 12 bases outside the gene matches. Per germline, CDR1 KGHSH and CDR2 LQKENI. Filled out from reference TRBV18 and TRBJ2-1, the complete variable domain reads NAGVMQNPRHLVRRRGQEARLRCSPMKGHSHVYWYRQLPEEGLKFMVYLQKENIIDESGMPKERFSAEFPKEGPSILRIQQVVRGDSAAYFCASSLRPGLAGSSSYNEQFFGPGTRLTVL.